The 13 T cell receptor beta chains presented below share a single source sample, sequenced in a study of blood T cells in healthy people across ages. The use of a sample-barcoded 5' primer and a J-beta primer mix characterized a second PCR of about 7 to 12 cycles. TCRdb reprocessed the 5' RACE reads via MiXCR and lists one record per CDR3 protein. The sample yields 500,000 to 650,000 distinct CDR3 sequences, about 27% seen once. The same specimen was also included in a second study, on T cells of mothers and their children.

Material: blood. These receptors all come from a boy aged 2 to 9 in good health.

This clonotype was picked up a small number of times. The chain has TRBV7-9 and TRBJ2-7, with no clear D. V gave up 3 bases and J gave up 6 bases, with 15 bases separating them. Germline CDR1 is SEHNR and CDR2 is FQNEAQ (reference sequence). The CDR3 is 14 residues long. The CDR3, as DNA: TGTGCCAGCAGCTTCCCATTTCCGTCGGCCGAGCAGTACTTC. As protein: CASSFPFPSAEQYF.

This chain joins TRBV7-2 and TRBJ2-5, with 7 bases that match TRBD2. V lost 3 bases to trimming and J lost 5 bases; unmatched junction nucleotides: 12. Germline V lookup: CDR1 SGHTA, CDR2 FQGNSA. The CDR3 contains 16 residues. The CDR3: CASSFFRRAGSETQYF. CDR3 nucleotides: TGTGCCAGCAGCTTTTTTAGAAGAGCGGGAAGTGAGACCCAGTACTTC.

V is TRBV24-1 and J is TRBJ2-7, with 9 bases aligning to TRBD2. Germline V gene lookup returns CDR1 KGHDR and CDR2 SFDVKD. CDR3 length: 15 residues. V shed 1 base and J 2 bases; nucleotides not matched to a gene: 2. The CDR3 reads CATSDLKRGAYEQYF. Written as DNA, the CDR3 is TGTGCCACCAGTGATTTAAAGCGGGGGGCCTACGAGCAGTACTTC.

The chain combines TRBV5-5 with TRBJ2-5; 8 bases match TRBD1. The end of the DNA aligns better with TRBJ2-7, so the J call may be wrong. The CDR3 extends over 14 amino acids. Germline CDR1 is SGHKS and CDR2 is YYEKEE (reference sequence). The CDR3 loop is CASSPRTGIDEQYF. DNA for the CDR3: TGTGCCAGCAGCCCAAGGACAGGGATCGACGAGCAGTACTTC.

The DNA of the CDR3 is TGTGCCAGCAGCCTCCGACCCGAGGACACTGAAGCTTTCTTT. Protein product: CASSLRPEDTEAFF. This chain links TRBV11-1 with TRBJ1-1; D is unclear. V was cut by 5 bases and J by 3 bases, with 13 bases left in between. In germline, CDR1 is SGHAT, CDR2 FQDESV (reference sequence). This CDR3 is 14 amino acids long.

The CDR3 bases are TGTGCCAGCAGCCACGTTTGGGCGGAAAAACTGTTTTTT. This sequence encodes CASSHVWAEKLFF. The chain couples TRBV6-6 to TRBJ1-4; D is uncertain. This CDR3 contains 13 residues. Germline assignment: CDR1 MNHNY and CDR2 SVGAGI (reference sequence). The V and J ends lost 6 bases and 8 bases respectively, with 13 bases between them.

This rearrangement joins TRBV7-6 to TRBJ1-6; no clear D gene. CDR1 is SGHVS and CDR2 is FNYEAQ in the germline V gene. The CDR3 sequence is 15 residues long. V lost 3 bases, J lost 7 bases, and 13 bases lay in between. CDR3 DNA: TGTGCCAGCAGCTTTATGGAGGGCTCAAATTCACCCCTCCACTTT. It encodes CASSFMEGSNSPLHF.

This chain links TRBV6-5 with TRBJ1-3; D is unresolved. Germline V gene lookup returns CDR1 MNHEY and CDR2 SVGAGI. The V gene lost 0 bases and the J gene lost 0 bases, with 9 bases spanning the gap. The CDR3 totals 16 residues. CDR3 DNA: TGTGCCAGCAGTTACTCGCAGGCTTTCTCTGGAAACACCATATATTTT. It codes for CASSYSQAFSGNTIYF.

The chain couples TRBV11-2 to TRBJ2-3; no firm D call. V lost 7 bases and J 2 bases, leaving 13 bases between the germline ends. Looked up from germline, CDR1 is SGHAT and CDR2 is FQNNGV. The CDR3 consists of 14 residues. CDR3 DNA: TGTGCCAGCATTAGGGCCTCTTCCACAGATACGCAGTATTTT. Its protein product is CASIRASSTDTQYF.

For this clonotype: The junction departs from germline at one end; a sequencing error may be responsible. The CDR3 nucleotides are TGCGCCAGCGGCTTGGAAGGACAGTGGGCGGATGAGCAGTTCTTC. It yields the protein CASGLEGQWADEQFF. The chain is built from TRBV5-1 and TRBJ2-1; tentatively, D is TRBD1 (6 bases). The germline gives CDR1 SGHRS, CDR2 YFSETQ. The CDR3 consists of 15 residues.

The chain joins TRBV3-1 to TRBJ2-2; the D call may be TRBD1 or TRBD2 (6 bases each). Germline CDR1 reads LGHDT; CDR2 reads YNNKEL (reference sequence). The CDR3 extends over 18 amino acids. Between the trimmed V and J ends, which lost 0 bases and 1 base, there was a span of 15 bases. The CDR3 nucleotides read TGTGCCAGCAGCCAAGAATGGGGGGCTCATGTGAACACCGGGGAGCTGTTTTTT. Its protein product is CASSQEWGAHVNTGELFF.

The chain employs TRBV11-2 and TRBJ2-3; D could derive from TRBD1 or TRBD2 (6 bases each). Trimming took 5 bases from V and 2 from J, leaving 17 bases between them. The CDR3 is 16 residues long. Germline-derived CDR1 and CDR2 are SGHAT and FQNNGV. The CDR3 nucleotides read TGTGCCAGCAGCCAGGGGACTCTCCCCTACACAGATACGCAGTATTTT. Amino acid sequence: CASSQGTLPYTDTQYF. Complete variable domain (other parts from reference TRBV11-2 and TRBJ2-3): EAGVAQSPRYKIIEKRQSVAFWCNPISGHATLYWYQQILGQGPKLLIQFQNNGVVDDSQLPKDRFSAERLKGVDSTLKIQPAKLEDSAVYLCASSQGTLPYTDTQYFGPGTRLTVL.

This sequence joins TRBV5-1 and TRBJ1-4, with D possibly being TRBD1 (6 bases). The V gene's germline CDR1 is SGHRS and CDR2 YFSETQ. V dropped 0 bases and J dropped 13 bases, with 10 bases sitting between them. The CDR3 contains 12 residues. CDR3 in amino acids: CASSLEQGGLFF. CDR3 nucleotide sequence: TGCGCCAGCAGCTTGGAACAGGGAGGACTGTTTTTT.